Listed below are T cell receptor beta chains from one sample, sequenced in a study. Each CDR3 protein gets one entry after TCRdb re-called the RT-PCR reads with MiXCR. The sample shows 550,000 to 750,000 distinct CDR3 sequences, approximately 15% of them seen only once. The sequenced material came from memory CD4+ T cells from blood. The receptors originated from a female donor in good health, serving as a healthy control. Both conserved end residues are part of each CDR3. The D gene is left open where the match is weak. Only some rows state a clone size, as once, few, many or a class for expanded clones.

TRBV7-2	.	.	TRBJ2-1	CASSFYVEQFF	TGTGCCAGCAGCTTTTATGTGGAGCAGTTCTTC
TRBV24-1	.	TRBD2	TRBJ2-3	CATSGTSGGSWDTQYF	TGTGCCACCAGTGGGACTAGCGGGGGCTCCTGGGATACGCAGTATTTT
TRBV20-1	many	TRBD2	TRBJ2-1	CSSPGGGYNEQFF	TGCAGTTCCCCCGGGGGGGGGTACAATGAGCAGTTCTTC
TRBV20-1	many	TRBD1	TRBJ2-4	CSAGQGNNIQYF	TGCAGTGCTGGACAGGGTAATAACATTCAGTACTTC
TRBV28	.	TRBD1	TRBJ1-2	CASGFDRDRDGYTF	TGTGCCAGCGGATTTGACCGGGACAGGGATGGCTACACCTTC
TRBV20-1	many	.	TRBJ1-2	CSATDGANYGYTF	TGCAGTGCTACGGACGGAGCGAACTATGGCTACACCTTC
TRBV13	.	.	TRBJ2-3	CASSPGPYTQYF	TGTGCCAGCAGCCCTGGACCATATACGCAGTATTTT
TRBV20-1	many	.	TRBJ2-1	CSATSSTYNEQFF	TGCAGTGCTACGAGTAGTACCTACAATGAGCAGTTCTTC
TRBV6-2/TRBV6-3	few	.	TRBJ2-1	CASSFRTPANEQFF	TGTGCCAGCAGTTTCCGGACGCCGGCCAATGAGCAGTTCTTC
TRBV12-3/TRBV12-4	many	.	TRBJ1-1	CASSFQDPNTEAFF	TGTGCCAGCAGTTTTCAGGACCCGAACACTGAAGCTTTCTTT
TRBV6-4	.	.	TRBJ2-2	CASSDQVNTGELFF	TGTGCCAGCAGTGACCAAGTCAACACCGGGGAGCTGTTTTTT
TRBV27	.	TRBD1	TRBJ2-7	CASSSLRQGEQYF	TGTGCCAGCAGTTCCCTCCGACAGGGAGAGCAGTACTTC
TRBV6-1	.	.	TRBJ1-5	CASSVMGGPNQPQHF	TGTGCCAGCAGTGTGATGGGGGGCCCCAATCAGCCCCAGCATTTT
TRBV15	few	TRBD2	TRBJ2-1	CATSRDLAGGLNEQFF	TGTGCCACCAGCAGAGATCTGGCGGGGGGCTTGAATGAGCAGTTCTTC
TRBV12-3/TRBV12-4	.	.	TRBJ1-3	CATPFREGRSGNTIYF	TGTGCCACTCCCTTTCGGGAAGGTCGCTCTGGAAACACCATATATTTT
TRBV20-1	many	.	TRBJ2-7	CNGGESSYEQYF	TGCAACGGAGGAGAGAGCTCCTACGAGCAGTACTTC
TRBV4-3	many	TRBD1	TRBJ2-7	CASSLRTGAVSYEQYF	TGCGCCAGCAGCCTTAGGACAGGGGCCGTTTCCTACGAGCAGTACTTC
TRBV5-1	few	TRBD1	TRBJ1-1	CASSPDRAVGTEAFF	TGCGCCAGCAGCCCTGACAGGGCGGTTGGAACTGAAGCTTTCTTT
TRBV12-3/TRBV12-4	.	.	TRBJ1-1	CAIAPLGSWEPGLF	TGTGCCATCGCCCCTTTGGGCAGTTGGGAGCCGGGGCTTTTT
TRBV7-2	.	.	TRBJ1-2	CASSLATTLKGYGYTF	TGTGCCAGCAGCTTAGCGACGACATTAAAGGGGTATGGCTACACCTTC
TRBV20-1	.	TRBD2	TRBJ2-1	CSTRGRREVNEQFF	TGCAGTACTCGGGGTCGGCGGGAGGTCAATGAGCAGTTCTTC
TRBV28	.	.	TRBJ2-5	CASSLASAVARETQYF	TGTGCCAGCAGTCTGGCGAGTGCAGTCGCACGAGAGACCCAGTACTTC
TRBV18	many	.	TRBJ2-1	CASSPMRTRDNEQFF	TGTGCCAGCTCACCTATGAGGACCAGAGACAATGAGCAGTTCTTC
TRBV4-2	few	TRBD2	TRBJ2-5	CASSQDRLAGGRGETQYF	TGTGCCAGCAGCCAAGATAGGCTAGCGGGAGGGCGGGGAGAGACCCAGTACTTC
TRBV4-2	many	.	TRBJ2-1	CASSHTQGRYEQFF	TGTGCCAGCAGCCACACCCAAGGGAGGTATGAGCAGTTCTTC
TRBV12-3/TRBV12-4	many	TRBD2	TRBJ2-3	CASIGGGPDTQYF	TGTGCCAGCATAGGCGGGGGGCCAGATACGCAGTATTTT
TRBV6-5	few	.	TRBJ1-6	CASSYSGVVDNSPLHF	TGTGCCAGCAGTTACTCTGGGGTAGTGGATAATTCACCCCTCCACTTT
TRBV5-8	.	.	TRBJ2-3	CASSLRGFGADTQYF	TGTGCCAGCAGCTTACGCGGGTTTGGCGCAGATACGCAGTATTTT
TRBV28	.	.	TRBJ1-1	CASRDSAGGTEAFF	TGTGCCAGCAGGGACTCGGCGGGCGGCACTGAAGCTTTCTTT
TRBV10-3	many	.	TRBJ1-1	CAIKSQNTEAFF	TGTGCCATCAAATCCCAGAACACTGAAGCTTTCTTT
TRBV7-2	many	TRBD2	TRBJ2-5	CASSRAGEETQYF	TGTGCCAGCAGCAGGGCGGGAGAGGAGACCCAGTACTTC
TRBV5-1	.	TRBD1	TRBJ1-6	CASSSGQGIPNSPLHF	TGCGCCAGCAGCTCAGGACAGGGAATACCGAATTCACCCCTCCACTTT
TRBV7-9	.	.	TRBJ2-7	CASSFGQSYEQYF	TGTGCCAGCAGTTTCGGACAGTCCTACGAGCAGTACTTC
TRBV6-5	.	.	TRBJ1-2	CASSYSTGEYGYTF	TGTGCCAGCAGTTACTCTACAGGAGAGTATGGCTACACCTTC
TRBV28	few	.	TRBJ2-3	CASSLPTPGTDTQYF	TGTGCCAGCAGTTTGCCAACCCCGGGGACAGATACGCAGTATTTT
TRBV6-6	.	.	TRBJ2-7	CASSSSGQGMGYEQYF	TGTGCCAGCAGTTCCAGCGGGCAGGGAATGGGGTACGAGCAGTACTTC
TRBV4-1	few	.	TRBJ2-7	CASSQVKGGPYEQYF	TGCGCCAGCAGCCAAGTAAAGGGGGGCCCCTACGAGCAGTACTTC
TRBV20-1	few	TRBD2	TRBJ2-7	CSAPTSGGGWEQYF	TGCAGTGCCCCTACTAGCGGGGGGGGCTGGGAGCAGTACTTC
TRBV5-4	.	.	TRBJ2-3	CASSLESGNTDTQYF	TGTGCCAGCAGCTTGGAATCAGGGAACACAGATACGCAGTATTTT
TRBV7-3	.	.	TRBJ1-1	CASSSGIYDTEAFF	TGTGCCAGCAGCTCAGGGATCTACGACACTGAAGCTTTCTTT
TRBV28	few	.	TRBJ2-3	CASADSTDTQYF	TGTGCCAGCGCGGACAGCACAGATACGCAGTATTTT
TRBV20-1	many	.	TRBJ2-7	CSAGSGAYEQYF	TGCAGTGCTGGCTCGGGAGCCTACGAGCAGTACTTC
TRBV7-9	few	TRBD1	TRBJ1-2	CASTEQGALPNGYTF	TGTGCCAGCACCGAACAGGGGGCACTTCCCAATGGCTACACCTTC
TRBV20-1	.	TRBD1	TRBJ2-1	CSARRTGTGGSYNEQFF	TGCAGTGCTAGACGAACCGGGACAGGGGGCTCCTACAATGAGCAGTTCTTC
TRBV5-6	.	TRBD1	TRBJ1-1	CASSLERIRGTAAFF	TGTGCCAGCAGCTTGGAGAGAATCAGGGGGACCGCGGCTTTCTTT
TRBV4-2	few	TRBD2	TRBJ2-1	CASRVEPGGYNEQFF	TGTGCCAGCAGGGTAGAGCCGGGGGGTTACAATGAGCAGTTCTTC
TRBV29-1	few	.	TRBJ2-2	CSGMPRLNTGELFF	TGCAGCGGAATGCCCCGACTAAACACCGGGGAGCTGTTTTTT
TRBV5-1	few	.	TRBJ1-2	CASSLSRGADGYTF	TGCGCCAGCAGCTTGTCACGGGGGGCAGATGGCTACACCTTC
TRBV7-2	.	.	TRBJ1-2	CASSFRGGEGVYTF	TGTGCCAGCAGCTTCAGAGGGGGGGAAGGGGTGTACACCTTC
TRBV20-1	few	.	TRBJ2-7	CSARDPGGISYEQYF	TGCAGTGCTAGAGATCCCGGCGGGATCTCCTACGAGCAGTACTTC
TRBV5-1	many	.	TRBJ2-2	CASSLAMGTGELFF	TGCGCCAGCAGCTTGGCCATGGGCACCGGGGAGCTGTTTTTT
TRBV12-3/TRBV12-4	many	.	TRBJ1-5	CASSLSRENQPQHF	TGTGCCAGCAGTTTATCGAGGGAGAATCAGCCCCAGCATTTT
TRBV5-1	.	TRBD1	TRBJ1-3	CASSLEGGTATIYF	TGCGCCAGCAGCTTGGAAGGGGGCACGGCCACCATATATTTT
TRBV28	many	.	TRBJ2-3	CASRTALGPTQYF	TGTGCCAGCCGAACTGCGTTGGGGCCAACGCAGTATTTT
TRBV20-1	many	TRBD2	TRBJ2-7	CSACGTSSYEQYF	TGCAGTGCCTGCGGGACTAGTTCCTACGAGCAGTACTTC
TRBV15	many	.	TRBJ2-1	CATSSLRGNSIAGEQFF	TGTGCCACCAGCAGTCTAAGGGGTAATAGTATCGCGGGGGAGCAGTTCTTC
TRBV6-1	few	TRBD1	TRBJ2-7	CASTPGRAGGPGEQYF	TGTGCCAGCACCCCGGGAAGGGCAGGGGGTCCAGGGGAGCAGTACTTC
TRBV27	.	TRBD1	TRBJ1-6	CASSFSGTGLPLHF	TGTGCCAGCAGTTTTTCTGGGACAGGGTTACCCCTCCACTTT
TRBV20-1	many	.	TRBJ2-1	CSARDLHEQFF	TGCAGTGCTAGAGATCTCCATGAGCAGTTCTTC